This T cell receptor (beta chain) derives from a study of beta chain features in type 1 diabetes. Study results and limitations: Type 1 diabetes patients showed a moderate but significant shortening of TCRB CDR3s in all four CD4+ subsets.

This clone was recorded a few times. What it binds is unknown. The CDR3 is made up of 15 amino acids. V lost 3 bases, J lost 9 bases, and 15 bases lay in between. Germline values: CDR1 KGHSH, CDR2 LQKENI. Since all of the isolated RNA was reverse transcribed, expressed TCRB transcripts were what got sequenced. Clones were read by immunoSEQ multiplex PCR, and TCRdb kept only the in-frame ones, dropping some. The sample lists hundreds of thousands of clones; 13% were seen once. Sequencing was done on a sample of naive CD4+ T cells from blood. The chain couples TRBV18 to TRBJ1-6, with D possibly matching TRBD1 (5 bases). The TCR was taken from a man younger than 35 with type 1 diabetes. CDR3 in amino acids: CASSPDGGGASPLHF. The CDR3, as DNA: TGTGCCAGCTCACCTGACGGTGGGGGAGCTTCACCCCTCCACTTT.